Sequencing of this T cell receptor beta chain was carried out in a study of blood T cell repertoires in COVID-19. TCRdb keeps only in-frame clones here, not all; method: immunoSEQ multiplex PCR. This table has under 450,000 clones, less than 90% appearing once. Trimming removed 5 bases from V and 8 bases from J; junction bases left unmatched: 11. The CDR3 is 15 amino acids. The V gene's germline CDR1 is SGDLS and CDR2 YYNGEE. Input material: PBMCs or T cells enriched from blood (not recorded which). The chain is built from TRBV9 and TRBJ2-1; 9 bases fit TRBD2. This clonotype originated in a young woman who had recovered from COVID-19. CDR3 in DNA: TGTGCCAGCAGTGAATACGGGACTAGCTTCGATGAGCAGTTCTTC. It translates to CASSEYGTSFDEQFF.